These T cell receptor beta chains were read from a single sample in a study of blood T cell repertoires in COVID-19. Here immunoSEQ multiplex PCR was the method, and the copy in TCRdb shows in-frame clones only, minus some. The data contain over 200,000 clones, roughly 87% of them singletons. The material sequenced was peripheral blood. These receptors originate from a man between 35 and 55 years old with active or convalescent COVID-19. Both conserved end residues are part of each CDR3. A D gene is named only where the DNA matches it firmly. Where a row states a size, it is once, few, many or the class of an expanded clone; other rows omit it.

TRBV9	TRBD1	TRBJ2-2	18	-	TGTGCCAGCAGCGTAGAAAGGGGGCAGGGGGCTTCCACCGGGGAGCTGTTTTTT	CASSVERGQGASTGELFF
TRBV27	TRBD1	TRBJ2-1	14	-	TGTGCCAGCGGCACTCTAGGGGGCCCTCGGGAGCAGTTCTTC	CASGTLGGPREQFF
TRBV5-1	-	TRBJ2-5	16	-	TGCGCCAGCAGCTGGGGGACAGCGGGGGTTGGAGAGACCCAGTACTTC	CASSWGTAGVGETQYF
TRBV29-1	-	TRBJ1-1	13	-	TGCAGCGTTAAAGGGCAGGCGAGCACTGAAGCTTTCTTT	CSVKGQASTEAFF
TRBV2	-	TRBJ2-7	13	few	TGTGCCAGCAGGGAGGCGGCTCACTACGAGCAGTACTTC	CASREAAHYEQYF
TRBV6-6	TRBD2	TRBJ2-3	15	-	TGTGCCACCCGAAGGGGAGAGCGGGACACAGATACGCAGTATTTT	CATRRGERDTDTQYF
TRBV6-5	-	TRBJ1-2	15	-	TGTGCCAGCAGCCAAGAGGACAGCACCCACTATGGCTACACCTTC	CASSQEDSTHYGYTF
TRBV5-4	-	TRBJ2-1	14	-	TGTGCCAGCAGCTGGGGAGTAAAGGTCGATGAGCAGTTCTTC	CASSWGVKVDEQFF
TRBV27	TRBD1	TRBJ1-2	14	-	TGTGCCAGCAGAAGATCGACAGGGCACTATGGCTACACCTTC	CASRRSTGHYGYTF
TRBV7-9	TRBD2	TRBJ2-3	14	-	TGTGCCAGCAGCTCCGGACTAGGAGCAGATACGCAGTATTTT	CASSSGLGADTQYF
TRBV5-1	-	TRBJ1-2	14	-	TGCGCCAGCAGCTCGGGGGGACGAAGATATGGCTACACCTTC	CASSSGGRRYGYTF
TRBV10-1	-	TRBJ1-2	14	-	TGCGCCAGCAGTGAAGGAACAGCCCGGGAGGGCTACACCTTC	CASSEGTAREGYTF
TRBV28	-	TRBJ1-5	20	-	TGTGCCAGCAGTTTATCCCCCTCCTTCATTAGACAGAACTACAATCAGCCCCAGCATTTT	CASSLSPSFIRQNYNQPQHF
TRBV27	TRBD1	TRBJ1-1	13	-	TGTGCCAGCAGTTCCTACAGGGGGCAAGATGATTTCTTT	CASSSYRGQDDFF
TRBV2	-	TRBJ2-7	14	-	TGTGCCAGCAGTCTCGGGGGTTTCTCCTACGAGCAGTACTTC	CASSLGGFSYEQYF
TRBV10-1	-	TRBJ2-2	13	many	TGCGCCAGCAGGGGGGGAAACACCGGGGAGCTGTTTTTT	CASRGGNTGELFF
TRBV10-1	-	TRBJ2-7	14	-	TGCGCCAGCAGTGAGTCAATGGCAGTTGCCGAGCAGTACTTC	CASSESMAVAEQYF